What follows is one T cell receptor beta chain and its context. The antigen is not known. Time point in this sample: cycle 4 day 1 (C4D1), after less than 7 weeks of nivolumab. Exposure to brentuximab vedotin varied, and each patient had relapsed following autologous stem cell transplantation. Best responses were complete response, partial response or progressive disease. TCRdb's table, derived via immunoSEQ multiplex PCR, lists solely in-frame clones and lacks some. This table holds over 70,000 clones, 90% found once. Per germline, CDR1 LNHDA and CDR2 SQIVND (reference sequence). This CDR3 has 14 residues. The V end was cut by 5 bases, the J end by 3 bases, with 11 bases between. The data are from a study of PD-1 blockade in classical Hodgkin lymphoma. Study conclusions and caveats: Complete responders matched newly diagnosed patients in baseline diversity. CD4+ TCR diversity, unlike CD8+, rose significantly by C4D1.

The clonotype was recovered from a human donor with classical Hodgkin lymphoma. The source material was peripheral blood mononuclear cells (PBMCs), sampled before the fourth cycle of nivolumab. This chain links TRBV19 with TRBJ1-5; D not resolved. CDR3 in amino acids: CASSSWTPNQPQHF. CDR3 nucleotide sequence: TGTGCCAGTAGTTCCTGGACCCCCAATCAGCCCCAGCATTTT.